The source of this TCR beta chain is a study of identifying expanded T cells in peripheral blood. This clone has more than one count but fewer than ten. Trimming took 6 bases from V and 3 from J, leaving 26 bases between them. Germline V gene sequence: CDR1 SEHNR, CDR2 FQNEAQ (reference sequence). The CDR3 totals 18 residues. No infections or other immune events were documented during collection. The assay was immunoSEQ multiplex PCR, and TCRdb's table has in-frame clones only and misses some. The data show 45,000 to 75,000 clones, about 80% seen once. The sample was blood. The sequence was collected from a person aged 18-70 years in good health. V gene TRBV7-9 combines with J gene TRBJ1-2; D might be TRBD1 (5 bases). The CDR3 DNA follows: TGTGCCAGCAGGAGACGAGCCGACGGGACCGCCAGGGACTATGGCTACACCTTC. Its protein product is CASRRRADGTARDYGYTF.